This record looks at one TCR beta chain sequence and its context. Its antigen is currently unknown. Other DNA sequences in the sample encode the same CDR3. The sample is drawn from a study of cytomegalovirus exposure and HLA in healthy donors. Study observations and caveats: A classifier reportedly called cytomegalovirus status with high sensitivity and specificity. Cytomegalovirus association was assigned to more than 150 TCR beta chains.

The CDR3 contains 14 residues. CDR1 and CDR2 (germline): SSHAT, FNYEAQ (reference sequence). V was trimmed by 5 bases and J by 0 bases, leaving 11 bases between them. The method was immunoSEQ multiplex PCR; TCRdb's version includes in-frame clones alone and lacks a portion of them. This table has approximately 190,000 clones, about 80% appearing once. Material: PBMCs. The clonotype was recovered from a young man in good health and CMV-seropositive. The rearrangement uses TRBV7-7 and TRBJ2-7, with D possibly being TRBD1 (6 bases). The CDR3 loop is CASSPTDSSYEQYF. In DNA, the CDR3 is TGTGCCAGCAGCCCGACGGACAGCTCCTACGAGCAGTACTTC.